This T cell receptor (beta chain) was obtained from a study of blood T cell repertoires in COVID-19. The overall study: Samples of COVID-19 (acute and convalescent) were obtained from the United States, Italy and Spain. The analysed material was cDNA or gDNA that came from T cells, B-cell-depleted T cells, or PBMCs.

This CDR3 contains 13 residues. Germline values: CDR1 SNHLY, CDR2 FYNNEI. Trimming took 6 bases from V and 3 from J, leaving 9 bases between them. In the original analysis: Researchers report that nucleated cell counts were estimated from reference gene primer amplification. Data came from immunoSEQ multiplex PCR; TCRdb stores just in-frame clones and leaves some out. V and J calls and clone size are given by that table; D and trimming were obtained from the DNA. The profile covers 130,000 or so clones, with around 89% appearing a single time and about 29% taken by the ten largest. V usage is TRBV2 and J usage is TRBJ1-5, with D possibly being TRBD1 (6 bases). This receptor was taken from an older man with active or convalescent COVID-19. Sequencing used peripheral blood. The CDR3 protein is CASRGQPNQPQHF. The DNA for the CDR3 is TGTGCCAGCAGAGGACAGCCCAATCAGCCCCAGCATTTT.